Listed below are T cell receptor beta chains from one sample, sequenced in a study of blood T cell repertoires in COVID-19. TCRdb's table, derived via immunoSEQ multiplex PCR, lists solely in-frame clones and lacks some. The sample gives roughly 220,000 clones, about 85% of which show up once; over 2.5% is in the top ten. The source material was peripheral blood. The receptor set was obtained from a man in his forties or fifties who had recovered from COVID-19. The CDR3 runs from the conserved cysteine through the conserved F or W. D genes are given only for firm matches.

CDR3: CASSLGLDRLYEQYF
DNA: TGTGCCAGCAGTTTAGGGCTCGACAGGCTGTACGAGCAGTACTTC
V: TRBV28
D: NA
J: TRBJ2-7

CDR3: CASSQLQGLYGYTF
DNA: TGTGCCAGCAGCCAACTACAGGGCCTCTATGGCTACACCTTC
V: TRBV28
D: NA
J: TRBJ1-2

CDR3: CATSDSPPMAGELFF
DNA: TGTGCCACCAGTGACTCCCCCCCTATGGCCGGGGAGCTGTTTTTT
V: TRBV24-1
D: NA
J: TRBJ2-2

CDR3: CASSEIWGHANTGELFF
DNA: TGTGCCAGCAGTGAAATTTGGGGCCACGCGAACACCGGGGAGCTGTTTTTT
V: TRBV6-1
D: NA
J: TRBJ2-2

CDR3: CASSLAAAREQYF
DNA: TGCGCCAGCAGCTTGGCGGCGGCGCGCGAGCAGTACTTC
V: TRBV5-1
D: NA
J: TRBJ2-7

CDR3: CASRPTQLAGVLRETQYF
DNA: TGTGCCAGCAGACCCACCCAGCTAGCGGGAGTTCTCCGAGAGACCCAGTACTTC
V: TRBV27
D: TRBD2
J: TRBJ2-5

CDR3: CASSLAPGLGNTIYF
DNA: TGCGCCAGCAGCTTGGCACCGGGACTTGGAAACACCATATATTTT
V: TRBV5-1
D: NA
J: TRBJ1-3

CDR3: CASSVEGTSGSQQYF
DNA: TGTGCCAGCAGCGTAGAGGGCACTAGCGGGAGCCAGCAGTACTTC
V: TRBV9
D: TRBD2
J: TRBJ2-7

CDR3: CASSPGGPSKYNEQFF
DNA: TGTGCCAGCTCACCGGGGGGACCGAGCAAATACAATGAGCAGTTCTTC
V: TRBV18
D: NA
J: TRBJ2-1

CDR3: CASFNRGTYEQYF
DNA: TGTGCCAGCTTTAACAGGGGAACCTACGAGCAGTACTTC
V: TRBV2
D: TRBD1
J: TRBJ2-7